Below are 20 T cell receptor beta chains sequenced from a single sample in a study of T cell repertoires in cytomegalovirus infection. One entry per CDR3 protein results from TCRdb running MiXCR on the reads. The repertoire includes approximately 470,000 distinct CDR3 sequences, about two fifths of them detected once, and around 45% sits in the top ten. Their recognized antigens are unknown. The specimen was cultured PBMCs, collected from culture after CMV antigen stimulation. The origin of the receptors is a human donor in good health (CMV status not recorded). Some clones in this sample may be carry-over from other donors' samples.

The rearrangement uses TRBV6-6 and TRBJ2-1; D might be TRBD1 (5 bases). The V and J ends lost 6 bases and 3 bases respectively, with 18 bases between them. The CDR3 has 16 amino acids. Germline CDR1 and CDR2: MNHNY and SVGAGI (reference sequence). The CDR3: CASSPIDRPLYNEQFF. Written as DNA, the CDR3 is TGTGCCAGCAGCCCCATCGACAGACCCCTCTACAATGAGCAGTTCTTC.

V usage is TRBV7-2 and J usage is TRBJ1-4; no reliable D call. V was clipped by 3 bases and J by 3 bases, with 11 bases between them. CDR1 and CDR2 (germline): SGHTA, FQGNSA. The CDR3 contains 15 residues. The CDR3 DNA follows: TGTGCCAGCAGCTTTGACCCTGCTCCTAATGAAAAACTGTTTTTT. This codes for CASSFDPAPNEKLFF.

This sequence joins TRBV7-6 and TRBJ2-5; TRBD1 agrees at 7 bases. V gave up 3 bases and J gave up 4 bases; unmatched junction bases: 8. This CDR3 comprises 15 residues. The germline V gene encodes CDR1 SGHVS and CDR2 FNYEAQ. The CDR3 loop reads CASSLTGTESETQYF. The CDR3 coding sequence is TGTGCCAGCAGCTTGACAGGGACCGAATCAGAGACCCAGTACTTC.

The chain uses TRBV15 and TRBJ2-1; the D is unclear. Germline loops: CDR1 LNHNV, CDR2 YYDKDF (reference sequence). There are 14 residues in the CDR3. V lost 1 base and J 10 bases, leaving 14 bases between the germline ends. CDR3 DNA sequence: TGTGCCACCAGCAGAGGCCGAATACAATGGGAGCAGTTCTTC. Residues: CATSRGRIQWEQFF. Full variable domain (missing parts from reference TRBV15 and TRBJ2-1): DAMVIQNPRYQVTQFGKPVTLSCSQTLNHNVMYWYQQKSSQAPKLLFHYYDKDFNNEADTPDNFQSRRPNTSFCFLDIRSPGLGDTAMYLCATSRGRIQWEQFFGPGTRLTVL.

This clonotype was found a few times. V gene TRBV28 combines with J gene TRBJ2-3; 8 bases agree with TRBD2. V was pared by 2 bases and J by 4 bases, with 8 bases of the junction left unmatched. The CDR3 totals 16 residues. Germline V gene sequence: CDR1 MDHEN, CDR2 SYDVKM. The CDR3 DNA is TGTGCCAGCAGTTTAGCCGCGGGGGGCCCCCCAGATACGCAGTATTTT. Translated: CASSLAAGGPPDTQYF.

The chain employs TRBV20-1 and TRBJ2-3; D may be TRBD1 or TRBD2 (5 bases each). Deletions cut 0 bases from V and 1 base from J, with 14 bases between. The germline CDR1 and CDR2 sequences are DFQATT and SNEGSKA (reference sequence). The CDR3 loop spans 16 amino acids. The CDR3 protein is CSARDLGAARTDTQYF. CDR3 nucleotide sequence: TGCAGTGCTAGAGATCTCGGGGCAGCTCGCACAGATACGCAGTATTTT.

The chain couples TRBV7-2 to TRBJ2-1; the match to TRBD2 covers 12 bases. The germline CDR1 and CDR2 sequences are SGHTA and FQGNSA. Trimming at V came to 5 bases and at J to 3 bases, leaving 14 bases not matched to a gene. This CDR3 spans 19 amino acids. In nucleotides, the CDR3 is TGTGCCAGCAGCACTCAGACTAGCGGGAGATCAATCGGCTACAATGAGCAGTTCTTC. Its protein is CASSTQTSGRSIGYNEQFF. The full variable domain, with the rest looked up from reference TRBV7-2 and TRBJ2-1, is GAGVSQSPSNKVTEKGKDVELRCDPISGHTALYWYRQSLGQGLEFLIYFQGNSAPDKSGLPSDRFSAERTGGSVSTLTIQRTQQEDSAVYLCASSTQTSGRSIGYNEQFFGPGTRLTVL.

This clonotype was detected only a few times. In nucleotides, the CDR3 is TGTGCCAGCAGCTTTGAGAGCGGGAGTCGTACCGGGGAGCTGTTTTTT. Protein sequence: CASSFESGSRTGELFF. V gene TRBV7-2 combines with J gene TRBJ2-2, with TRBD2 matching over 8 bases. Germline V gives CDR1 SGHTA, CDR2 FQGNSA. The CDR3 consists of 16 residues. The V gene end was trimmed by 3 bases and the J gene end by 5 bases; junction bases not matched to a gene: 8.

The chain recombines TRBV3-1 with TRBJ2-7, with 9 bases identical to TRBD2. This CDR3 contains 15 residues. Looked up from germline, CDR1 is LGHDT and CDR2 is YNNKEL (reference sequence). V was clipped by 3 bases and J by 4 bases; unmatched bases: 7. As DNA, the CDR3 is TGTGCCAGCAGCCAGAGAGCGGGGGGCAGATACGAGCAGTACTTC. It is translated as CASSQRAGGRYEQYF.

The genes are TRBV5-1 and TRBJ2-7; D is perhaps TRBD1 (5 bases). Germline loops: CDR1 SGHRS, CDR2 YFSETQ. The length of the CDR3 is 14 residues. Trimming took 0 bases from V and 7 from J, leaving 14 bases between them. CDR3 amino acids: CASSLVQGAREQYF. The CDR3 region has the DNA TGCGCCAGCAGCTTGGTCCAGGGCGCGAGGGAGCAGTACTTC.

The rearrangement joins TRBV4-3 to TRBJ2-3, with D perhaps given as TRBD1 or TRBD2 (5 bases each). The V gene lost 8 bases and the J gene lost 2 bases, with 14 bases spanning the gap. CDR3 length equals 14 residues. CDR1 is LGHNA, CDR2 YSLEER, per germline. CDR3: CASRRVGTTDTQYF. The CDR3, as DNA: TGCGCCAGCCGCCGGGTTGGGACCACAGATACGCAGTATTTT.

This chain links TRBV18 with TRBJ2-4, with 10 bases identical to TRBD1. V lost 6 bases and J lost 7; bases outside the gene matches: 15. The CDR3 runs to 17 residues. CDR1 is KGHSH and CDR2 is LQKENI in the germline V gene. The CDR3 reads CASSPSGPGTGVNIQYF. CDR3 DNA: TGTGCCAGCTCTCCATCAGGCCCTGGGACAGGGGTGAACATTCAGTACTTC.

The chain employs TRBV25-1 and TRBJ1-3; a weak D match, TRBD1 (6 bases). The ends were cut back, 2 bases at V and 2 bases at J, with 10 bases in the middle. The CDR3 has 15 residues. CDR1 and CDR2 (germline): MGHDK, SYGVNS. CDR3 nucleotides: TGTGCCAGCAGTGAAGTAGGGGGACCTGGAAACACCATATATTTT. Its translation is CASSEVGGPGNTIYF.

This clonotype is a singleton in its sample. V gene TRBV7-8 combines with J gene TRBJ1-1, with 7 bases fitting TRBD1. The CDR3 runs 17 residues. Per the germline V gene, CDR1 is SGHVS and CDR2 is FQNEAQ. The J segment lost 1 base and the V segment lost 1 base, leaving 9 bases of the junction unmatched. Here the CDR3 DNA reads TGTGCCAGCAGCTTAGGGGTGTACGGGACAGCGAACACTGAAGCTTTCTTT. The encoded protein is CASSLGVYGTANTEAFF.

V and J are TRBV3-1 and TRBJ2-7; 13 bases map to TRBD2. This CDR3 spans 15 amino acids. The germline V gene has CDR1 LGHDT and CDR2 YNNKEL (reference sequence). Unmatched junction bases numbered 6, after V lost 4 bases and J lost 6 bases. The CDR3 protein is CASSRLWTSGSEQYF. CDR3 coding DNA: TGTGCCAGCAGCCGACTATGGACTAGCGGGAGCGAGCAGTACTTC.

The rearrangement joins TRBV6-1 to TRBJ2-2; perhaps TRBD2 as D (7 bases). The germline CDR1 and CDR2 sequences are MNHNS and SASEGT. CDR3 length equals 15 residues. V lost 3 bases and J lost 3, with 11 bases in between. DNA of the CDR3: TGTGCCAGCAGTGAGGGGGGGCCGGACACCGGGGAGCTGTTTTTT. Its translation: CASSEGGPDTGELFF.

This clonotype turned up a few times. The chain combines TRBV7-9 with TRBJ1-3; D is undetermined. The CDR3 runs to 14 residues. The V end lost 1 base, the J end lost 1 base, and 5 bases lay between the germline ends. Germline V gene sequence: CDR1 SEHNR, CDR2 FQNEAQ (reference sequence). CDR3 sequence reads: CASSLVQSGNTIYF. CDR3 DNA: TGTGCCAGCAGCTTAGTACAGTCTGGAAACACCATATATTTT. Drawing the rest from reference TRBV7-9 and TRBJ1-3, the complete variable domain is DTGVSQNPRHKITKRGQNVTFRCDPISEHNRLYWYRQTLGQGPEFLTYFQNEAQLEKSRLLSDRFSAERPKGSFSTLEIQRTEQGDSAMYLCASSLVQSGNTIYFGEGSWLTVV.

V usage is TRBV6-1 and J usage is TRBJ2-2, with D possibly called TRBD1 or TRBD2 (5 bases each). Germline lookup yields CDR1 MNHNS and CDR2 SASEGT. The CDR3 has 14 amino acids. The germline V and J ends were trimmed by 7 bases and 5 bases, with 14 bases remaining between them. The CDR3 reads CASTRVGGTGELFF. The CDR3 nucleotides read TGTGCCAGCACCAGAGTTGGGGGAACCGGGGAGCTGTTTTTT.

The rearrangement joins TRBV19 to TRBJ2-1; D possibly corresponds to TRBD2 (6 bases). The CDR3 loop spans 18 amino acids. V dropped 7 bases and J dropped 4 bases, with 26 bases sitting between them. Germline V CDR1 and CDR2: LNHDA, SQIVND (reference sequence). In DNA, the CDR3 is TGTGCCAGTATGAAACAGCGCTCCACCCGGGACTTTTACAATGAGCAGTTCTTC. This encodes CASMKQRSTRDFYNEQFF. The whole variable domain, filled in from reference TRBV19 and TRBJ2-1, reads DGGITQSPKYLFRKEGQNVTLSCEQNLNHDAMYWYRQDPGQGLRLIYYSQIVNDFQKGDIAEGYSVSREKKESFPLTVTSAQKNPTAFYLCASMKQRSTRDFYNEQFFGPGTRLTVL.

The CDR3 spells CASSRRQAGYTF. Written as DNA, the CDR3 is TGTGCCAGCAGCCGGCGACAGGCTGGCTACACCTTC. The genes are TRBV3-1 and TRBJ1-2, with D possibly matching TRBD1 (6 bases). The V and J ends lost 4 bases and 7 bases respectively, with 10 bases between them. CDR1 and CDR2 from the germline V gene are LGHDT and YNNKEL (reference sequence). The CDR3 covers 12 residues.